These T cell receptor beta chains were read from a single sample in a study of T cell responses to AZD1222 COVID-19 vaccine. Only in-frame clones appear in the TCRdb table, and some are missing; sequencing was by immunoSEQ multiplex PCR. The sample records roughly 100,000 clones, about nine tenths being singletons. Sequenced here: peripheral blood, sampled on day 0 of AZD1222 vaccination. These receptor sequences come from an adult in good health. CDR3s include the opening cysteine and the closing phenylalanine or tryptophan. A D gene is named only where the DNA matches it firmly. Rows give clone size only sometimes, using once, few, many, or a class for an expanded clone.

TRBV5-1	TRBJ2-2	NA	NA	TGCGCCAGCAATTCGGGTCACACCGGGGAGCTGTTTTTT	CASNSGHTGELFF
TRBV5-1	TRBJ1-4	NA	once	TGCGCCAGCACCGCCGAGCCCCAGGAGGAAAAACTGTTTTTT	CASTAEPQEEKLFF
TRBV6-5	TRBJ1-1	NA	NA	TGTGCCAGCAGTCGCGGGAACACTGAAGCTTTCTTT	CASSRGNTEAFF
TRBV7-9	TRBJ1-5	TRBD1	NA	TGTGCCAGCAGCTTGACAGGGCATGGCAATCAGCCCCAGCATTTT	CASSLTGHGNQPQHF
TRBV6-5	TRBJ1-5	NA	NA	TGTGCCAGCAGTTACTCGGTCGGGCAGCCCCAGCATTTT	CASSYSVGQPQHF
TRBV4-1	TRBJ1-1	NA	NA	TGCGCCAGCAGCCAAGCAGGGTTGGCTTTCTTT	CASSQAGLAFF
TRBV6-5	TRBJ1-6	TRBD1	NA	TGTGCCAGCAGTTACGGGACAGGGGGTGATTCACCCCTCCACTTT	CASSYGTGGDSPLHF
TRBV7-8	TRBJ1-5	NA	NA	TGTGCCAGCAGCACCCGGTGGCGCTCGGATCAGCCCCAGCATTTT	CASSTRWRSDQPQHF
TRBV11-2	TRBJ2-1	NA	NA	TGTGCCAGCAGCTTAGGGCTTGGGGACCTAAGATCGTCGGAGCAGTTCTTC	CASSLGLGDLRSSEQFF
TRBV27	TRBJ1-6	TRBD1	NA	TGTGCCAGCAGTTTACAGGGGGTCAGGGCACCCCTCCACTTT	CASSLQGVRAPLHF
TRBV15	TRBJ1-5	NA	NA	TGTGCCACCAGCAAGACGGTTAGCAATCAGCCCCAGCATTTT	CATSKTVSNQPQHF
TRBV4-1	TRBJ2-1	TRBD2	NA	TGCGCCAGCAGCCAAGGGTCAGCGGGGAGCTCCTACAATGAGCAGTTCTTC	CASSQGSAGSSYNEQFF
TRBV12-3/TRBV12-4	TRBJ1-1	NA	NA	TGTGCCAGCAGTTTAACAGGCTCTGAAGCTTTCTTT	CASSLTGSEAFF
TRBV6-1	TRBJ1-2	NA	NA	TGTGCCAGCAGTCCTCGACAAACTAACTATGGCTACACCTTC	CASSPRQTNYGYTF
TRBV29-1	TRBJ1-1	NA	NA	TGCAGCGGAGCCGGGACACCCAGAAGGGAAGCTTTCTTT	CSGAGTPRREAFF
TRBV19	TRBJ2-2	NA	once	TGTGCCACCAAAGGGGGGCTAGGAACGGCATTTTCTGGCGGGGAGCTGTTTTTT	CATKGGLGTAFSGGELFF
TRBV7-3	TRBJ2-1	NA	NA	TGTGCCAGCGCATCCCAAGGGGGGATATCCAATGAGCAGTTCTTC	CASASQGGISNEQFF
TRBV28	TRBJ1-2	NA	few	TGTGCCAGCAGTTTGCGGGCAGCTAGAGGCTACACCTTC	CASSLRAARGYTF
TRBV7-9	TRBJ2-5	NA	few	TGTGCCAGCAGCAACGGGGAGACCCAGTACTTC	CASSNGETQYF
TRBV4-1	TRBJ1-2	NA	NA	TGCGCCAGCAGCCAAGCCCAGGGAGACCTCTATGGCTACACCTTC	CASSQAQGDLYGYTF
TRBV5-6	TRBJ1-6	NA	NA	TGTGCCAGCAGCTTGACAGGGAGAAATTCACCCCTCCACTTT	CASSLTGRNSPLHF
TRBV15	TRBJ1-2	NA	NA	TGTGCCACCAGCAGAGATAAGGGTAGCTATGGCTACACCTTC	CATSRDKGSYGYTF
TRBV3-1/TRBV3-2	TRBJ1-5	NA	NA	TGTGCCAGCAGCCCAGCGACGGATAATCAGCCCCAGCATTTT	CASSPATDNQPQHF
TRBV19	TRBJ2-4	NA	few	TGTGCCAGTAGTCACGGGACCCTAGCCAAAAACATTCAGTACTTC	CASSHGTLAKNIQYF
TRBV7-3	TRBJ1-1	TRBD1	NA	TGTGCCAGCAGTGAGGGGGCATACACTGAAGCTTTCTTT	CASSEGAYTEAFF
TRBV25-1	TRBJ2-1	NA	NA	TGTGCCACAATGGAAAGCGGGCCCCCCTACAATGAGCAGTTCTTC	CATMESGPPYNEQFF
TRBV28	TRBJ1-1	TRBD1	NA	TGTGCCAGCAGTTACGGGACAGGGAGGACTGAAGCTTTCTTT	CASSYGTGRTEAFF
TRBV18	TRBJ1-1	NA	NA	TGTGCCAGCTCACCCCCGGGGAACACTGAAGCTTTCTTT	CASSPPGNTEAFF
TRBV6-1	TRBJ1-2	NA	NA	TGTGCCAGCAGTGAAGGACGGGGCTACACCTTC	CASSEGRGYTF
TRBV5-1	TRBJ1-3	NA	NA	TGCGCCAGCAGCTTTTCCGACACCTCTGGAAACACCATATATTTT	CASSFSDTSGNTIYF
TRBV23-1	TRBJ1-5	NA	NA	TGCGCCAGCTCCCGGGACGACCAAGCAAGCAATCAGCCCCAGCATTTT	CASSRDDQASNQPQHF
TRBV7-3	TRBJ2-7	TRBD2	NA	TGTGCCAGCAGCCCCTCTAGCGGCTCCTACGAGCAGTACTTC	CASSPSSGSYEQYF
TRBV4-1	TRBJ1-5	NA	few	TGCGCCAGCAGCCAAGGGATTTATCAGGACGTTAGCAATCAGCCCCAGCATTTT	CASSQGIYQDVSNQPQHF
TRBV4-1	TRBJ1-6	NA	NA	TGCGCCAGCAGCCAGTTCGAAGAAGGGAATTCACCCCTCCACTTT	CASSQFEEGNSPLHF
TRBV28	TRBJ1-6	NA	NA	TGTGCCAGCAGTTTGTATAATTCACCCCTCCACTTT	CASSLYNSPLHF
TRBV6-1	TRBJ1-5	NA	once	TGTGCCAGCAGTGGGGAGGGAGGATATAGCAATCAGCCCCAGCATTTT	CASSGEGGYSNQPQHF
TRBV5-5	TRBJ1-4	NA	NA	TGTGCCAGCAGCTTTTCGCCGAATGAAAAACTGTTTTTT	CASSFSPNEKLFF
TRBV7-9	TRBJ2-2	TRBD2	NA	TGTGCCAGCAGCTTAGTAGCGGGATACACCGGGGAGCTGTTTTTT	CASSLVAGYTGELFF
TRBV3-1/TRBV3-2	TRBJ2-5	TRBD2	NA	TGTGCCAGCAGCCGCGGGGGGCCCCGGACCCAGTACTTC	CASSRGGPRTQYF
TRBV5-6	TRBJ2-3	TRBD2	NA	TGTGCCAGCAGCTTACTAGCGGGGGCCTCAACCCTCACAGATACGCAGTATTTT	CASSLLAGASTLTDTQYF
TRBV19	TRBJ1-1	NA	NA	TGTGCCAGTAGTGAGAACAGGCCGTCATCTGAAGCTTTCTTT	CASSENRPSSEAFF
TRBV29-1	TRBJ1-1	NA	NA	TGCAGCGTTGAAGATGGGACAAACACTGAAGCTTTCTTT	CSVEDGTNTEAFF
TRBV19	TRBJ1-5	TRBD1	NA	TGTGCCAGTAGTATCGGACAGGATGGGCGGCCCCAGCATTTT	CASSIGQDGRPQHF
TRBV6-5	TRBJ1-2	NA	NA	TGTGCCAGCGGAGGGTCAGGGTTTAACTATGGCTACACCTTC	CASGGSGFNYGYTF